This T cell receptor (beta chain) was profiled in a study of the immune and genomic landscape of osteosarcoma (dated by TCRdb to 2018 to 2021). As for the study more broadly: The overall cohort included a few dozen pediatric and adult patients with high-grade osteosarcoma, and the median age at diagnosis was approximately 25 years (range 5-81). Poor-risk disease was overrepresented in the cohort, as 73% of patients had an unfavorable pathologic response to standard therapy and 67% were deceased. In the overall cohort, approximately 60% of patients were male, and localized disease at diagnosis was presented by about 73% of patients. To define immunogenic potential, the study profiled osteosarcoma specimens using whole genome, RNA and T-cell receptor sequencing along with immunohistochemistry and reverse phase protein arrays. To characterize the osteosarcoma immunogenomic landscape, TCR sequencing results were integrated with transcriptome, protein array and immunostaining data. The study aimed to explain the limited clinical activity of immune checkpoint inhibitors in osteosarcoma. A couple of samples from the same tumor site were contributed by each of three patients.

General conclusions and limits of the study: Matched blood was collected from only two patients, alongside the frozen tumor specimens. In five cases, a single hyperexpanded clone dominated the repertoire, and each of these five cases had fewer than 100 T-cell clonotypes. Overall, productive TCR clonality was low, with an average of 0.09 and a maximum of 0.3, which suggests limited T-cell clonal expansion. Sample size was not determined by any statistical method, because osteosarcoma is rare and every possible sample was collected. The clonality benchmarks were taken from external normal skin and healthy peripheral blood data instead of from matched normal tissue. Higher TCR productive clonality was observed in the immune-hot C3 cluster than in the cold C1 cluster, although TCR productive clonality remained low overall.

The CDR3 contains 13 residues, cysteine and phenylalanine counted. Only the CDR3 region is kept as DNA, spanning 39 bases read in frame from base 1. According to the germline V gene (reference sequence), CDR1 reads LNHDA and CDR2 reads SQIVND. V sheds 4 bases and J sheds 5 bases, leaving 11 bases between their ends. TCR beta chain CDR3 regions were immunosequenced using the ImmunoSEQ Assay (Adaptive Biotechnologies). As for the original processing: TCRB rearrangements, read counts, read proportions and gene usage were exported through the ImmunoSEQ Analyzer platform. T-cell clonality was calculated from productive rearrangements as 1 minus Pielou's evenness. In the clonal space homeostasis analysis, clonotypes were binned as rare, small, medium, large or hyperexpanded (0.01 to 1 of the repertoire). TCR productive clonality was compared across immune clusters C1, C2 and C3 using the Wilcoxon rank sum test. The source is immuneACCESS, and TCRdb retained only in-frame sequences with V and J called. Part of the clones is not carried over; for the studies checked, unresolved V genes explain less than half of this, and the remainder is unexplained. That table furnishes V, J and clone size, whereas the DNA furnished D and trimming. The sample table lists 1,500 to 2,000 clones, roughly three fifths of them with a count of one. The ten largest clones represent about 20% of the sample.

Note on this clone: There is no known antigen for this receptor. Per-base quality was not reported, and no clone a single base away is much larger than it.

The specimens were post-treatment primary, local recurrence and metastasis tumors obtained from patients with a poor prognosis. Sequences were obtained from primary tumor tissue from the T10 vertebra. The label giving this sample's cell subset or site can be read as: resected primary osteosarcoma tumor. This sequence was found in a man aged 18 to 29 with osteosarcoma. The age is the age at diagnosis. The chain was built from TRBV19 and TRBJ1-1; TRBD1 could be the D gene, as 5 bases match. The CDR3 is CASSTHGGTEAFF. The DNA sequence is given as TGTGCCAGTAGTACCCATGGGGGGACTGAAGCTTTCTTT.